This T cell receptor (beta chain) was sequenced for a study of blood T cell repertoires in COVID-19. As for the study in general: The analysed material was cDNA or gDNA that came from T cells, B-cell-depleted T cells, or PBMCs.

Original processing methods: Reference gene primers were amplified, and this amplification served to estimate nucleated cell counts. Clones were read by immunoSEQ multiplex PCR, and TCRdb kept only the in-frame ones, dropping some. The V and J calls and clone size were taken over from that table, and D and trimming were inferred from the DNA. Of about 280,000 clones listed, around 85% are singletons. Germline V gene sequence: CDR1 MGHDK, CDR2 SYGVNS. CDR3 length: 11 residues. The J gene is TRBJ1-3, the V gene TRBV25-1; D is ambiguous. Specimen: peripheral blood. This receptor was identified in a woman aged 70 to 79 with acute or convalescent COVID-19. CDR3 in amino acids: CASQLGNTIYF. CDR3 DNA sequence: TGTGCAAGCCAATTGGGAAACACCATATATTTT.